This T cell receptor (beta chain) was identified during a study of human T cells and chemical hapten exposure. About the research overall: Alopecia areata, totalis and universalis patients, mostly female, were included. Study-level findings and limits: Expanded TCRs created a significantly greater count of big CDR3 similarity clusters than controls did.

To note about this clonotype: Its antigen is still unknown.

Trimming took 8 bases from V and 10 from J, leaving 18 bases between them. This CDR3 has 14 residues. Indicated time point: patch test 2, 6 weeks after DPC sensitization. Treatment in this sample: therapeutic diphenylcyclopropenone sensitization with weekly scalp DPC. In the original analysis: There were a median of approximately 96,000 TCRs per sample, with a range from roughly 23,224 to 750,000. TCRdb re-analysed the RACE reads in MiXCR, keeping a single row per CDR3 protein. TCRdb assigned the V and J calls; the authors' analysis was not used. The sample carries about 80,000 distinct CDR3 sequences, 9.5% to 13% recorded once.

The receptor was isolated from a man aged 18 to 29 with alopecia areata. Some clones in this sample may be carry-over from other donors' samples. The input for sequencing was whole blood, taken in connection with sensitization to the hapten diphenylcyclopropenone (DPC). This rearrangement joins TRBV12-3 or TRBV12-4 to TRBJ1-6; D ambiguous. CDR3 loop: CASVPGGRWSPLHF. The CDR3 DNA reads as TGTGCCAGCGTGCCAGGCGGAAGATGGTCACCCCTCCACTTT.